The 31 T cell receptor beta chains below were found in one sample sequenced in a study of T cells after yellow fever vaccination. TCRdb reprocessed the 5' RACE reads with MiXCR, giving one entry per CDR3 protein. Altogether 100,000 to 150,000 distinct CDR3 sequences are present, over 8% being singletons, with the ten largest covering under 40%. Sequencing was performed on CD8+ T cells sorted from PBMCs, taken on the day of the yellow fever booster vaccination. The receptors shown here come from a man aged 18 to 35 who received the YFV17D yellow fever vaccine.

This clonotype showed up just a few times. The chain is built from TRBV7-9 and TRBJ2-1; D unresolved. CDR1 is SEHNR and CDR2 is FQNEAQ in the germline V gene (reference sequence). Deletions cut 4 bases from V and 10 bases from J, with 8 bases between. The length of the CDR3 is 11 residues. The CDR3 here is CASSSVGEQFF. CDR3 in DNA: TGTGCCAGCAGCTCAGTAGGGGAGCAGTTCTTC.

This clonotype was observed a few times. The DNA of the CDR3 is TGTGCCAGCAGTATCACTAGCGGAGCTTACGAGCAGTACGTC. The encoded protein is CASSITSGAYEQYV. This chain uses TRBV6-5 with TRBJ2-7; 8 nucleotides agree with TRBD2. V lost 5 bases, J lost 4 bases, and 7 bases stayed unmatched. Germline values: CDR1 MNHEY, CDR2 SVGAGI. This CDR3 comprises 14 residues.

This clonotype came up a few times. The V call is TRBV18, the J call TRBJ2-3; D is ambiguous. V lost 4 bases and J 4 bases, leaving 6 bases between the germline ends. Looked up from germline, CDR1 is KGHSH and CDR2 is LQKENI. This CDR3 comprises 12 residues. In nucleotides, the CDR3 is TGTGCCAGCTCACGCATAGCAGATACGCAGTATTTT. It is translated as CASSRIADTQYF.

This clonotype was found many times. The chain recombines TRBV7-6 with TRBJ2-5, with no clear D. The CDR3 sequence is 12 residues long. Looked up from germline, CDR1 is SGHVS and CDR2 is FNYEAQ. V was cut by 1 base and J by 6 bases, with 6 bases left in between. CDR3 sequence: CASSLGGKTQYF. In nucleotides, the CDR3 is TGTGCCAGCAGCTTAGGAGGAAAGACCCAGTACTTC.

The rearrangement uses TRBV14 and TRBJ2-3; D call uncertain. The ends were cut back, 4 bases at V and 2 bases at J, with 10 bases in the middle. Germline-derived CDR1 and CDR2 are SGHDN and FVKESK. The CDR3 length is 14 residues. The CDR3: CASSLLVSTDTQYF. CDR3 nucleotide sequence: TGTGCCAGCAGCCTACTGGTCTCCACAGATACGCAGTATTTT.

The chain couples TRBV6-6 to TRBJ2-1; TRBD1 agrees at 8 bases. This CDR3 region has 14 residues. Losses at the gene ends were 5 bases for V and 8 bases for J; bases not matched to a gene: 8. Germline CDR1 is MNHNY and CDR2 is SVGAGI (reference sequence). CDR3: CASSPNGQGYEQFF. The CDR3 bases are TGTGCCAGCAGTCCTAACGGACAGGGCTATGAGCAGTTCTTC.

This clonotype was counted only a few times. The V call is TRBV7-6, the J call TRBJ1-4; D call uncertain. The CDR3 contains 13 residues. The germline V gene has CDR1 SGHVS and CDR2 FNYEAQ. V was trimmed by 1 base and J by 8 bases, leaving 8 bases between them. The CDR3 nucleotides are TGTGCCAGCAGCTTAGAAGTAGGCGAAAAACTGTTTTTT. The encoded protein is CASSLEVGEKLFF.

This chain links TRBV6-5 with TRBJ2-3; D is possibly TRBD1 (6 bases). Germline V gives CDR1 MNHEY, CDR2 SVGAGI. The CDR3 is 16 amino acids. Deletions cut 4 bases from V and 1 base from J, with 15 bases between. As DNA, the CDR3 is TGTGCCAGCAGTTCGATAAGGACAGATGGCACAGATACGCAGTATTTT. It translates to CASSSIRTDGTDTQYF.

This clonotype was seen more than once but under ten times. This CDR3 reads CASSQASGGAYEQYF. The CDR3 DNA reads TGTGCCAGCAGCCAGGCTAGCGGGGGAGCCTACGAGCAGTACTTC. The chain recombines TRBV7-2 with TRBJ2-7; 10 bases map to TRBD2. This CDR3 spans 15 amino acids. Germline CDR1 reads SGHTA; CDR2 reads FQGNSA. With V trimmed by 5 bases and J by 2 bases, 6 bases remained unmatched.

V and J are TRBV6-6 and TRBJ2-5, with 10 bases fitting TRBD1. Germline CDR1 MNHNY, CDR2 SVGAGI (reference sequence). V shed 8 bases, J shed 3 bases, and the junction held 6 bases outside the gene matches. The CDR3 is made up of 14 amino acids. The CDR3 sequence: CASDGTGVEETQYF. CDR3 nucleotide sequence: TGTGCCAGCGACGGGACAGGGGTTGAAGAGACCCAGTACTTC.

This chain links TRBV3-1 with TRBJ2-7; D is undetermined. Per germline, CDR1 LGHDT and CDR2 YNNKEL (reference sequence). Deletions cut 3 bases from V and 4 bases from J, with 13 bases between. The CDR3 sequence is 14 residues long. The CDR3: CASSQAGRMYEQYV. The CDR3 DNA sequence: TGTGCCAGCAGCCAGGCTGGGCGAATGTACGAGCAGTACGTC.

A few counts support this clonotype. The chain couples TRBV19 to TRBJ1-2; 11 bases map to TRBD1. CDR1 is LNHDA, CDR2 SQIVND, per germline (reference sequence). The ends lost 5 bases at V and 3 bases at J; junction bases unmatched: 8. The CDR3 spans 16 residues. The CDR3 is CASSGWTGGSHYGYTF. The CDR3 DNA reads as TGTGCCAGTAGTGGCTGGACAGGGGGCTCGCACTATGGCTACACCTTC.

The V gene is TRBV7-9, the J gene TRBJ1-1, with 7 nucleotides matching TRBD1. V was pared by 5 bases and J by 11 bases, with 17 bases of the junction left unmatched. This CDR3 comprises 15 residues. The V gene's germline CDR1 is SEHNR and CDR2 FQNEAQ (reference sequence). The CDR3 loop reads CASSPAVGGAGGAFF. CDR3 nucleotide sequence: TGTGCCAGCAGCCCGGCGGTAGGGGGCGCGGGAGGGGCTTTCTTT.

This clonotype was counted at least ten times. V and J are TRBV2 and TRBJ2-5; no definite D call. CDR1 and CDR2 (germline): SNHLY, FYNNEI. The CDR3 sequence is 12 residues long. Trimming cost V 10 bases and J 4 bases, with 13 bases left between them. The CDR3 nucleotides are TGTGCCACCCAGGATGCTGGAGAGACCCAGTACTTC. Its translation is CATQDAGETQYF. Using reference TRBV2 and TRBJ2-5 for the parts outside the CDR3, the full variable domain is EPEVTQTPSHQVTQMGQEVILRCVPISNHLYFYWYRQILGQKVEFLVSFYNNEISEKSEIFDDQFSVERPDGSNFTLKIRSTKLEDSAMYFCATQDAGETQYFGPGTRLLVL.

The chain employs TRBV12-3 or TRBV12-4 and TRBJ2-3, with D possibly TRBD1 on 5 matching bases. There are 13 residues in the CDR3. Trimming cost V 6 bases and J 4 bases, with 11 bases left between them. The CDR3 spells CASSRWGSDTQYF. In DNA, the CDR3 is TGTGCCAGCAGCCGCTGGGGCTCAGATACGCAGTATTTT.

V usage is TRBV5-6 and J usage is TRBJ2-5; D is unresolved. Germline lookup yields CDR1 SGHDT and CDR2 YYEEEE. The CDR3 is made up of 14 amino acids. The V end lost 0 bases, the J end lost 5 bases, and 11 bases lay between the germline ends. The CDR3 sequence is CASSLDVGWETQYF. The DNA for the CDR3 is TGTGCCAGCAGCTTGGATGTTGGGTGGGAGACCCAGTACTTC.

This clonotype showed up just a few times. The chain carries TRBV29-1 and TRBJ1-1; the D gene is possibly TRBD1 (6 bases). The CDR3 contains 11 residues. The germline V gene encodes CDR1 SQVTM and CDR2 ANQGSEA. The V gene lost 7 bases and the J gene lost 8 bases, with 14 bases spanning the gap. CDR3 DNA sequence: TGCAGCGGATTCGCTAGGGGGGAAGCTTTCTTT. Residues: CSGFARGEAFF.

The chain combines TRBV12-3 or TRBV12-4 with TRBJ2-1, with 11 bases identical to TRBD2. The CDR3 has 17 amino acids. Trimming at V came to 4 bases and at J to 8 bases, leaving 13 bases not matched to a gene. The chain's CDR3 is CASSSPFSGGAVYEQFF. DNA of the CDR3: TGTGCCAGCAGTTCCCCCTTTAGCGGGGGGGCTGTCTATGAGCAGTTCTTC.

This sequence joins TRBV6-5 and TRBJ1-2; D gene ambiguous. V gave up 2 bases and J gave up 8 bases, with 18 bases separating them. CDR3 length: 15 residues. CDR1 is MNHEY and CDR2 is SVGAGI in the germline V gene. The CDR3 nucleotides are TGTGCCAGCAGTTACCTTCCTTTAGCCTCCGGGGGCTACACCTTC. Encoded protein: CASSYLPLASGGYTF.

This chain uses TRBV6-2 or TRBV6-3 with TRBJ2-1, with 10 bases identical to TRBD2. V lost 5 bases, J lost 7 bases, and 8 bases stayed unmatched. CDR1 MNHEY and CDR2 SVGEGT come from the germline V gene. This CDR3 has 15 amino acids. Written as DNA, the CDR3 is TGTGCCAGCAGTCCAAGCGGGGGGGCCGGGAATGAGCAGTTCTTC. Translated, it gives CASSPSGGAGNEQFF.

This clonotype was seen repeatedly, ten times or more. The gene calls are TRBV27 and TRBJ2-4; D perhaps matches TRBD2 (6 bases). Trimming shortened V by 5 bases and J by 9 bases, and 14 bases separated the two germline ends. Germline lookup yields CDR1 MNHEY and CDR2 SMNVEV (reference sequence). CDR3 length equals 13 residues. CDR3 amino acids: CASSQGSGVIQYF. Written as DNA, the CDR3 is TGTGCCAGCAGTCAGGGCTCGGGGGTCATTCAGTACTTC.

This chain uses TRBV4-3 with TRBJ2-3, with 7 nucleotides matching TRBD2. The CDR3 totals 15 residues. V was pared by 0 bases and J by 3 bases, with 3 bases of the junction left unmatched. Looked up from germline, CDR1 is LGHNA and CDR2 is YSLEER. CDR3 in amino acids: CASSQERGRTDTQYF. The CDR3 nucleotides are TGCGCCAGCAGCCAAGAGCGGGGGAGGACAGATACGCAGTATTTT.

This chain joins TRBV9 and TRBJ1-3; D remains unclear. CDR1 and CDR2 (germline): SGDLS, YYNGEE. Deletions cut 4 bases from V and 5 bases from J, with 7 bases between. The CDR3 length is 12 residues. The CDR3 nucleotides read TGTGCCAGCAGCTTCGACAGAAACACCATATATTTT. Its translation: CASSFDRNTIYF. The full variable domain, with the rest looked up from reference TRBV9 and TRBJ1-3, is DSGVTQTPKHLITATGQRVTLRCSPRSGDLSVYWYQQSLDQGLQFLIQYYNGEERAKGNILERFSAQQFPDLHSELNLSSLELGDSALYFCASSFDRNTIYFGEGSWLTVV.

The V and J genes are TRBV6-2 or TRBV6-3 and TRBJ2-7; 7 nucleotides line up with TRBD2. The CDR3 spans 15 residues. Germline V gene sequence: CDR1 MNHEY, CDR2 SVGEGT. The J segment lost 0 bases and the V segment lost 8 bases, leaving 10 bases of the junction unmatched. The CDR3 DNA sequence: TGTGCCAGCTACAAAGCGGGGTTCCTCTCCTACGAGCAGTACGTC. Protein: CASYKAGFLSYEQYV.

J is TRBJ2-7 and V is TRBV7-8, with D perhaps assigned TRBD1 or TRBD2 (5 bases each). Trimming pared 5 bases from V and 2 bases from J, leaving 10 bases between. This CDR3 region has 13 residues. Germline V CDR1 and CDR2: SGHVS, FQNEAQ. CDR3 in amino acids: CASSPLGPYEQYF. In nucleotides, the CDR3 is TGTGCCAGCAGCCCGTTGGGACCCTACGAGCAGTACTTC. Supplemented by reference TRBV7-8 and TRBJ2-7, the full variable domain reads GAGVSQSPRYKVAKRGQDVALRCDPISGHVSLFWYQQALGQGPEFLTYFQNEAQLDKSGLPSDRFFAERPEGSVSTLKIQRTQQEDSAVYLCASSPLGPYEQYFGPGTRLTVT.

The genes are TRBV29-1 and TRBJ2-1; no clear D. CDR3 length: 12 residues. Germline V gene lookup returns CDR1 SQVTM and CDR2 ANQGSEA. V gave up 1 base and J gave up 4 bases, with 5 bases separating them. CDR3 coding DNA: TGCAGCGTTGAAGTCAGGTACAATGAGCAGTTCTTC. Translated: CSVEVRYNEQFF.

CDR3 coding DNA: TGCGCCAGCAGCGGGGGACAGACTACCCCAGAAGCTTTCTTT. This encodes CASSGGQTTPEAFF. The chain joins TRBV5-1 to TRBJ1-1; 7 bases match TRBD1. V shed 4 bases and J 8 bases; nucleotides not matched to a gene: 11. This CDR3 is built from 14 residues. The germline CDR1 and CDR2 sequences are SGHRS and YFSETQ. Based on the CDR3 plus reference TRBV5-1 and TRBJ1-1, the full variable domain is KAGVTQTPRYLIKTRGQQVTLSCSPISGHRSVSWYQQTPGQGLQFLFEYFSETQRNKGNFPGRFSGRQFSNSRSEMNVSTLELGDSALYLCASSGGQTTPEAFFGQGTRLTVV.

This clonotype was seen only a few times. Here the CDR3 DNA reads TGTGCCAGCAGATACAACTACGGGACCAATGAGCAGTTCTTC. This translates into CASRYNYGTNEQFF. The chain links TRBV12-3 or TRBV12-4 to TRBJ2-1; D might be TRBD1 or TRBD2, each matching 5 bases. With 6 bases removed from V and 6 bases from J, the gap between germline ends came to 15 bases. CDR3 length equals 14 residues.

This clonotype turned up a few times. The chain joins TRBV3-1 to TRBJ2-1; D possibly corresponds to TRBD2 (5 bases). This CDR3 has 17 residues. V was trimmed by 0 bases and J by 7 bases, leaving 19 bases between them. The germline V gene encodes CDR1 LGHDT and CDR2 YNNKEL (reference sequence). This CDR3 is CASSQDLSREPFNEQFF. DNA for the CDR3: TGTGCCAGCAGCCAAGATCTTTCGAGGGAACCCTTTAATGAGCAGTTCTTC.

This sequence joins TRBV7-8 and TRBJ2-7, with 8 bases aligning to TRBD1. Trimming took 5 bases from V and 6 from J; bases not matched to a gene: 12. Germline CDR1 reads SGHVS; CDR2 reads FQNEAQ. The CDR3 spans 15 residues. This CDR3 reads CASSVTGGPLGEQYF. The DNA of the CDR3 is TGTGCCAGCAGCGTCACAGGGGGACCTTTGGGCGAGCAGTACTTC.

The table lists this clonotype with a few counts. The chain joins TRBV27 to TRBJ2-7; no clear D gene. Trimming pared 5 bases from V and 5 bases from J, leaving 22 bases between. This CDR3 contains 16 residues. Germline CDR1 MNHEY, CDR2 SMNVEV (reference sequence). CDR3 coding DNA: TGTGCCAGCAGTCCGCCTCCGGCTGGGTTGTTCCACGAGCAGTACTTC. It translates to CASSPPPAGLFHEQYF.